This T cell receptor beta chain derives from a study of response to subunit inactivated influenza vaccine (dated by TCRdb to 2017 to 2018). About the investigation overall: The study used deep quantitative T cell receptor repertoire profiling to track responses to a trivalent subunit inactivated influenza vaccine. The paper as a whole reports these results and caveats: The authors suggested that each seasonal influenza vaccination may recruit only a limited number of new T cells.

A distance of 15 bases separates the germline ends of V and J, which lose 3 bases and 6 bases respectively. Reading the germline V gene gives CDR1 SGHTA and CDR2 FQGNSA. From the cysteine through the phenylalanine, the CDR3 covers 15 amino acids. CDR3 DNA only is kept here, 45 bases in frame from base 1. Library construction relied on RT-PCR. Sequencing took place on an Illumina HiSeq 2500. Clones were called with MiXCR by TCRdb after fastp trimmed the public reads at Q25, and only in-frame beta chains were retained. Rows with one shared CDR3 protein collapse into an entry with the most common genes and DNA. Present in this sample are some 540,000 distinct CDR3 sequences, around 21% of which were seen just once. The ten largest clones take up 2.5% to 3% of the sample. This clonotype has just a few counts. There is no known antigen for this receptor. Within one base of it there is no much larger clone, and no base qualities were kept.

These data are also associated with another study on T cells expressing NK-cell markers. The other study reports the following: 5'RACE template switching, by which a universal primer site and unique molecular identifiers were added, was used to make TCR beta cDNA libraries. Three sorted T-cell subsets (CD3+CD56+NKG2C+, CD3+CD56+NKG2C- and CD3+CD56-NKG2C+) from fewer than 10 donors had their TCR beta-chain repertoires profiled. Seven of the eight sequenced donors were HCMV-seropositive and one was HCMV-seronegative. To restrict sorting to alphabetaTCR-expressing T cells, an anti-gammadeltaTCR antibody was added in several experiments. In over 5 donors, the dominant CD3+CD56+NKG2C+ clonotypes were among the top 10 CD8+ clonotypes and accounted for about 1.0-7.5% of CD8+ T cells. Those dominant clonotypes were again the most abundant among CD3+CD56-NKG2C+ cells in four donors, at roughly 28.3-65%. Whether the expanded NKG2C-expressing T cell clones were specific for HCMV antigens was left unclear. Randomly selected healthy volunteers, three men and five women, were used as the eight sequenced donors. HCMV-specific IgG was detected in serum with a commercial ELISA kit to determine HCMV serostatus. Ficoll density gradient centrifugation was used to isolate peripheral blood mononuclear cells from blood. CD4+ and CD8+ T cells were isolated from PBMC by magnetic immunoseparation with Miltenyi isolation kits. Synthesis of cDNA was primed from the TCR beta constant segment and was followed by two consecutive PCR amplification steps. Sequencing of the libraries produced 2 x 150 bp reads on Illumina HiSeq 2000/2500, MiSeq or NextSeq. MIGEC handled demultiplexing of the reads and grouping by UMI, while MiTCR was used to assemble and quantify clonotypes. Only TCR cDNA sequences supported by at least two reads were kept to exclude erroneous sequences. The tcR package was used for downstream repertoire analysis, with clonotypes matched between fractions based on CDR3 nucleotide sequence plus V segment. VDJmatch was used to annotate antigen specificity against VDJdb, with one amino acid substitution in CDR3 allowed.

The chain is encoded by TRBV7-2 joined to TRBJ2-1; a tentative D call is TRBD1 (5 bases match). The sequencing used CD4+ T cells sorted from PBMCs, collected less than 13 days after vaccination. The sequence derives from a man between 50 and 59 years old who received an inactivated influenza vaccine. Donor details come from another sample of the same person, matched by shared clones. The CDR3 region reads CASSFWRRRGNEQFF. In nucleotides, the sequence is TGTGCCAGCAGCTTTTGGCGTCGAAGGGGCAATGAGCAGTTCTTC.